The clone carrying this T cell receptor beta chain was observed at least ten times. Its antigen is not known. V gave up 4 bases and J gave up 4 bases; unmatched junction bases: 2. This CDR3 is built from 16 residues. Germline CDR1 and CDR2: MNHNS and SASEGT. This sample was included in a study of identical twins. Study-level points and caveats: There is a chance that invariant MAIT and iNKT cells partially muddied zero-insertion analyses.

Each CDR3 protein gets one entry after TCRdb re-called the 5' RACE reads with MiXCR. The sample includes about 900,000 distinct CDR3 sequences, around 12% of them seen just once. The data were also submitted as part of a second study, on yellow fever vaccine responses in identical twins.

This sequence was found in a woman younger than 30 in good health. The V and J genes are TRBV6-1 and TRBJ2-3; 16 nucleotides agree with TRBD2. Specimen: PBMCs. CDR3 bases: TGTGCCAGCAGTGTTGGGACTAGCGGGGGGGCAGATACGCAGTATTTT. It yields the protein CASSVGTSGGADTQYF.